Listed here are 25 T cell receptor beta chains from one sample, sequenced in a study of blood T cell repertoires in COVID-19. Profiling relied on immunoSEQ multiplex PCR, and the TCRdb table lists in-frame clones only, not all of them. The sample comprises about 85,000 clones, 75% to 95% of which are singletons, and around 2.3% rests with the top ten. Sequencing was carried out using peripheral blood. Receptors were obtained from a human donor with active COVID-19. The donor label of this sample is uncertain.

This clone was recorded once. This chain joins TRBV7-6 and TRBJ1-4; D ambiguous. Trimming shortened V by 5 bases and J by 10 bases, and 20 bases separated the two germline ends. The CDR3 is 15 residues long. Germline V CDR1 and CDR2: SGHVS, FNYEAQ. As DNA, the CDR3 is TGTGCCAGCAGCGTTGGCCCCGTTTTCGCTGGAAAACTGTTTTTT. Translating it yields CASSVGPVFAGKLFF.

This sequence joins TRBV11-1 and TRBJ2-2, with TRBD2 matching 12 bases. Germline CDR1 and CDR2: SGHAT and FQDESV (reference sequence). V lost 5 bases and J lost 4; bases outside the gene matches: 5. This CDR3 is built from 16 residues. For the CDR3, the DNA is TGTGCCAGCAGCCACGGACTAGCGGGGATCACCGGGGAGCTGTTTTTT. Protein sequence: CASSHGLAGITGELFF.

This clone was found a few times. V gene TRBV19 combines with J gene TRBJ2-5, with a tentative D call TRBD2 (5 bases). The V and J ends lost 5 bases and 5 bases respectively, with 15 bases between them. The CDR3 extends over 14 amino acids. Germline lookup yields CDR1 LNHDA and CDR2 SQIVND (reference sequence). DNA of the CDR3: TGTGCCAGTAGTTGCTCTGGGAGAGGGGAGACCCAGTACTTC. This translates into CASSCSGRGETQYF.

This clone was observed once. The chain combines TRBV7-8 with TRBJ2-3; D is ambiguous. This CDR3 is built from 19 residues. Germline V lookup: CDR1 SGHVS, CDR2 FQNEAQ. V was clipped by 2 bases and J by 0 bases, with 21 bases between them. The CDR3 loop is CASSLLASGDSSSTDTQYF. In DNA form, the CDR3 reads TGTGCCAGCAGCTTACTCGCTAGTGGAGACTCTTCTAGCACAGATACGCAGTATTTT. Together with reference TRBV7-8 and TRBJ2-3, the CDR3 gives the full variable domain: GAGVSQSPRYKVAKRGQDVALRCDPISGHVSLFWYQQALGQGPEFLTYFQNEAQLDKSGLPSDRFFAERPEGSVSTLKIQRTQQEDSAVYLCASSLLASGDSSSTDTQYFGPGTRLTVL.

The chain recombines TRBV7-2 with TRBJ2-7; 7 nucleotides agree with TRBD1. CDR1 and CDR2 (germline): SGHTA, FQGNSA. This CDR3 comprises 14 residues. Trimming took 2 bases from V and 2 from J; bases not matched to a gene: 3. CDR3 sequence (DNA): TGTGCCAGCAGCTTAAACAGGGGCCCCTACGAGCAGTACTTC. Translated: CASSLNRGPYEQYF.

The chain employs TRBV7-2 and TRBJ2-7; 12 bases align to TRBD2. J was trimmed by 3 bases and V by 0 bases; bases with no gene match: 12. The CDR3 sequence is 19 residues long. Looked up from germline, CDR1 is SGHTA and CDR2 is FQGNSA. The DNA of the CDR3 is TGTGCCAGCAGCTTAGCCCCTAGCGGGGGGGCAAAAAGGGGCTACGAGCAGTACTTC. Encoded protein: CASSLAPSGGAKRGYEQYF.

The J gene is TRBJ2-7, the V gene TRBV9, with TRBD1 matching over 7 bases. V trimming: 4 bases; J trimming: 5 bases; junction bases outside the gene matches: 12. Per germline, CDR1 SGDLS and CDR2 YYNGEE. The CDR3 spans 15 residues. The CDR3 sequence is CASSPDRARGDEQYF. CDR3 sequence (DNA): TGTGCCAGCAGCCCCGACAGGGCTAGGGGTGACGAGCAGTACTTC.

The rearrangement uses TRBV3-1 (or the pseudogene TRBV3-2) and TRBJ2-7; D call uncertain. The CDR3 sequence is 14 residues long. Trimming shortened V by 0 bases and J by 2 bases, and 8 bases separated the two germline ends. The germline V gene has CDR1 LGHDT and CDR2 YNNKEL (reference sequence). CDR3 nucleotides: TGTGCCAGCAGCCAAGATAGAACAGCCTACGAGCAGTACTTC. Amino acids: CASSQDRTAYEQYF.

The chain links TRBV6-4 to TRBJ1-2, with D tentatively TRBD1 (5 bases). Trimming left V 8 bases short and J 4 bases short, with 14 bases between. CDR1 and CDR2 from the germline V gene are MRHNA and SNTAGT. CDR3 length: 13 residues. The CDR3 bases are TGTGCCAGCTACGGAGGGGTGGGCTATGGCTACACCTTC. Translated: CASYGGVGYGYTF.

The chain is built from TRBV5-1 and TRBJ2-2; D gene uncertain. With 0 bases removed from V and 3 bases from J, the gap between germline ends came to 9 bases. The germline V gene has CDR1 SGHRS and CDR2 YFSETQ. This CDR3 has 15 residues. CDR3 sequence (DNA): TGCGCCAGCAGCTTGGTAGTTCCGGACACCGGGGAGCTGTTTTTT. Protein product: CASSLVVPDTGELFF.

This clone was counted a single time. The rearrangement links TRBV5-1 to TRBJ2-3; D remains ambiguous. Trimming shortened V by 2 bases and J by 1 base, and 5 bases separated the two germline ends. This CDR3 is 13 amino acids long. Per germline, CDR1 SGHRS and CDR2 YFSETQ. The CDR3 region is CASSFGRTDTQYF. CDR3 coding DNA: TGCGCCAGCAGCTTTGGGCGCACAGATACGCAGTATTTT.

The V and J genes are TRBV2 and TRBJ1-2; D unclear. The CDR3 runs to 13 residues. Germline lookup yields CDR1 SNHLY and CDR2 FYNNEI. V shed 10 bases and J shed 0 bases, with 12 bases lying between them. The CDR3: CATAASANYGYTF. As DNA, the CDR3 is TGTGCCACCGCCGCGTCCGCTAACTATGGCTACACCTTC. The whole variable domain, filled in from reference TRBV2 and TRBJ1-2, reads EPEVTQTPSHQVTQMGQEVILRCVPISNHLYFYWYRQILGQKVEFLVSFYNNEISEKSEIFDDQFSVERPDGSNFTLKIRSTKLEDSAMYFCATAASANYGYTFGSGTRLTVV.

The chain has TRBV15 and TRBJ1-4; D gene ambiguous. The CDR3 extends over 15 amino acids. Trimming took off 2 bases at V and 0 bases at J, with 7 bases between the two ends. The germline V gene encodes CDR1 LNHNV and CDR2 YYDKDF (reference sequence). For the CDR3, the DNA is TGTGCCACCAGCAGACAGACTGCAACTAATGAAAAACTGTTTTTT. It translates to CATSRQTATNEKLFF.

The rearrangement links TRBV5-6 to TRBJ2-3; TRBD1 is a possible D gene (5 bases). The CDR3 is 16 amino acids. Germline-derived CDR1 and CDR2 are SGHDT and YYEEEE. The V gene lost 0 bases and the J gene lost 0 bases, with 11 bases spanning the gap. Here the CDR3 reads CASSLAGQGSTDTQYF. Here the CDR3 DNA reads TGTGCCAGCAGCTTGGCCGGGCAGGGAAGCACAGATACGCAGTATTTT. The full variable domain, in which reference TRBV5-6 and TRBJ2-3 provide the parts outside the CDR3, is DAGVTQSPTHLIKTRGQQVTLRCSPKSGHDTVSWYQQALGQGPQFIFQYYEEEERQRGNFPDRFSGHQFPNYSSELNVNALLLGDSALYLCASSLAGQGSTDTQYFGPGTRLTVL.

The chain joins TRBV9 to TRBJ2-1, with 10 bases that match TRBD2. Germline V gives CDR1 SGDLS, CDR2 YYNGEE. This CDR3 has 14 residues. Unmatched junction bases numbered 6, after V lost 0 bases and J lost 12 bases. CDR3 region: CASSVGAGGPGQFF. The CDR3 nucleotides read TGTGCCAGCAGCGTAGGAGCGGGGGGGCCGGGGCAGTTCTTC.

The chain uses TRBV18 and TRBJ1-2; TRBD1 is a possible D gene (5 bases). V was shortened by 5 bases and J by 8 bases, with 15 bases between the two germline ends. The CDR3 runs to 13 residues. The germline gives CDR1 KGHSH, CDR2 LQKENI. The CDR3 is CASSTQGSKGYTF. CDR3 in DNA: TGTGCCAGCTCAACTCAGGGTTCTAAAGGCTACACCTTC.

The chain employs TRBV2 and TRBJ1-5; D not resolved. The CDR3 sequence is 14 residues long. CDR1 and CDR2 from the germline V gene are SNHLY and FYNNEI. Trimming took 4 bases from V and 0 from J, leaving 7 bases between them. The DNA for the CDR3 is TGTGCCAGCAGTGCACAGACTAGCAATCAGCCCCAGCATTTT. Translated: CASSAQTSNQPQHF.

The chain links TRBV7-9 to TRBJ2-1, with no clear D. Trimming cost V 8 bases and J 4 bases, with 12 bases left between them. This CDR3 region has 13 residues. Germline-derived CDR1 and CDR2 are SEHNR and FQNEAQ (reference sequence). The CDR3 loop reads CASHSSSYNEQFF. The DNA of the CDR3 is TGTGCCAGCCATAGTAGCTCGTACAATGAGCAGTTCTTC.

The chain is built from TRBV7-2 and TRBJ2-1, with 7 bases aligning to TRBD2. V was clipped by 5 bases and J by 8 bases; unmatched bases: 6. CDR1 is SGHTA, CDR2 FQGNSA, per germline. CDR3 length: 13 residues. The CDR3 loop reads CASSVGGDYEQFF. CDR3 nucleotides: TGTGCCAGCAGCGTTGGGGGGGACTATGAGCAGTTCTTC.

The rearrangement uses TRBV28 and TRBJ1-2; D gene unclear. Deletions cut 3 bases from V and 5 bases from J, with 13 bases between. Germline-derived CDR1 and CDR2 are MDHEN and SYDVKM. The CDR3 runs 14 residues. The CDR3 sequence: CASSLLEGGYGYTF. The CDR3 DNA follows: TGTGCCAGCAGTTTGCTGGAAGGAGGGTATGGCTACACCTTC.

The chain carries TRBV5-1 and TRBJ2-7, with 9 bases lining up with TRBD2. From germline, CDR1 is SGHRS and CDR2 YFSETQ. V gave up 1 base and J gave up 2 bases; unmatched junction bases: 1. The CDR3 has 14 amino acids. The CDR3 bases are TGCGCCAGCAGCTTGTCTAGCGGGACCTACGAGCAGTACTTC. This gives the protein CASSLSSGTYEQYF.

The chain uses TRBV6-2 or TRBV6-3 and TRBJ2-1; 8 positions agree with TRBD2. The V gene's germline CDR1 is MNHEY and CDR2 SVGEGT. Unmatched junction bases numbered 8, after V lost 4 bases and J lost 6 bases. The CDR3 totals 15 residues. The CDR3 is CASSFAGGRSNEQFF. The CDR3 DNA follows: TGTGCCAGCAGTTTTGCGGGGGGCCGCAGCAATGAGCAGTTCTTC.

J is TRBJ1-1 and V is TRBV18; D may be TRBD1 (5 bases). V lost 3 bases to trimming and J lost 7 bases, with 15 bases between them. There are 14 residues in the CDR3. CDR1 is KGHSH and CDR2 is LQKENI in the germline V gene. CDR3 protein: CASSPATRGFEAFF. The CDR3 bases are TGTGCCAGCTCACCCGCCACTCGGGGGTTTGAAGCTTTCTTT.

The rearrangement uses TRBV11-1 and TRBJ2-3, with 7 bases identical to TRBD2. The CDR3 loop spans 16 amino acids. The V segment lost 1 base and the J segment 2 bases; nucleotides outside the gene matches: 6. Germline CDR1 is SGHAT and CDR2 is FQDESV (reference sequence). The CDR3, as DNA: TGTGCCAGCAGCTTAGGGCTAGCGGAGAACACAGATACGCAGTATTTT. This translates into CASSLGLAENTDTQYF.

The rearrangement joins TRBV6-5 to TRBJ1-1, with 9 positions matching TRBD1. The ends lost 8 bases at V and 4 bases at J; junction bases unmatched: 8. The CDR3 runs 14 residues. Germline loops: CDR1 MNHEY, CDR2 SVGAGI. The CDR3 here is CASRTGERGTEAFF. The CDR3 DNA reads TGTGCCAGCCGGACAGGGGAAAGGGGCACTGAAGCTTTCTTT.